This TCR beta chain was sequenced in a study of PD-L1 blockade in urothelial cancer. As for the study in general: Bladder-origin urothelial cancer in males covered twenty-five of 29 patients.

Using immunoSEQ multiplex PCR, the repertoire was profiled, and TCRdb retains in-frame clones only, with some absent. The table has 56,000 or so clones, about 86% seen once. The CDR3 extends over 17 amino acids. In germline, CDR1 is MNHEY, CDR2 SMNVEV (reference sequence). Trimming shortened V by 4 bases and J by 7 bases, and 23 bases separated the two germline ends. This TCR was recovered from a man aged 45-65 years with urothelial cancer. This chain connects TRBV27 to TRBJ2-1; D perhaps matches TRBD2 (5 bases). Sequenced here: PBMCs, sampled around atezolizumab (anti-PD-L1) treatment. The CDR3 sequence is CASSSGKRVGNGNEQFF. The DNA for the CDR3 is TGTGCCAGCAGTTCGGGGAAAAGGGTGGGGAACGGGAATGAGCAGTTCTTC.